This record concerns one T cell receptor beta chain sequence. Resolution of symptoms, clearance, or two negative PCRs was present in recovered Cohort 3 donors. This entry belongs to a study of blood T cell repertoires in COVID-19. Looking at the study overall: Sample material is recorded as cDNA or gDNA derived from T cells, B-cell-depleted T cells, or PBMCs.

The V end lost 7 bases, the J end lost 6 bases, and 19 bases lay between the germline ends. The CDR3 is 15 amino acids. Germline V lookup: CDR1 MNHEY, CDR2 SMNVEV (reference sequence). Using immunoSEQ multiplex PCR, the repertoire was profiled, and TCRdb retains in-frame clones only, with some absent. Of 190,000 or so clones in the sample, 70% to 90% were seen once. The specimen sequenced was PBMCs or T cells enriched from blood (not recorded which). This TCR came from a man under 40 who had recovered from COVID-19. The rearrangement uses TRBV27 and TRBJ2-1, with D perhaps matching TRBD2 (6 bases). The CDR3 region has the DNA TGTGCCAGCAATGCCGGGACTTCGCCGGTCAATGAGCAGTTCTTC. Translation: CASNAGTSPVNEQFF.